This T cell receptor (beta chain) was found in a study of T cell clonotyping in hematopoietic cell transplantation. Findings of the study overall: After transplant, recipient diversity fell while pathologically expanded clonotypes grew through day 180. Few recipient clonotypes overlapped donors; over 95% were de novo at given depth. Higher Inverse Simpson Index values in graft donor and pretransplant recipient predicted broader posttransplant TCR diversity.

V lost 0 bases and J lost 0, with 9 bases in between. CDR3 length: 16 residues. CDR1 and CDR2 from the germline V gene are LGHNA and YSLEER. Of note for this clone: Its antigen is unidentified.

Sequencing was performed with immunoSEQ multiplex PCR; in TCRdb, only in-frame clones are kept and a portion is missing. The table has over 25,000 clones, approximately 94% seen once. V is TRBV4-3 and J is TRBJ1-3; D call uncertain. The sequenced sample was peripheral blood mononuclear cells. The sequence came from a man in his forties or fifties in good health. Some clones in this sample may be carry-over from other donors' samples. CDR3 nucleotides: TGCGCCAGCAGCCAAGACAGGCTTAGCTCTGGAAACACCATATATTTT. It yields the protein CASSQDRLSSGNTIYF.